This T cell receptor (beta chain) was sequenced during a study of graft-versus-host responses after intestinal transplantation. Study background: Each recipient received anti-thymocyte globulin induction, then tacrolimus and steroids for around three years. The study's findings and limits: GvH clones surfaced in recipient marrow, some emerging earlier in ileum or blood. An association linked early post-transplant HvG declines with peak circulating GvH clone levels.

The data were produced by immunoSEQ multiplex PCR, yet TCRdb's version contains in-frame clones alone and is incomplete. The top ten hold 1.5% to 2% of the sample, which has around 10,000 clones, 31% seen once. The CDR3 is made up of 14 amino acids. The germline V gene encodes CDR1 MNHNS and CDR2 SASEGT. Trimming removed 8 bases from V and 6 bases from J, with 14 bases in between. Labeling with CFSE marked 200,000 or so responder cells, which were plated with 200,000 or so irradiated, violet-dye-labeled stimulator cells. V gene TRBV6-1 combines with J gene TRBJ1-6; possibly TRBD1 for D (6 bases). The sequencing used alloreactive CD4+ T cells from a mixed lymphocyte reaction culture, collected before transplantation. Subset reported: CFSE-low proliferating T cells sorted from approximately 6-day pre-transplant mixed lymphocyte reaction (GvH or HvG direction). This sequence was found in a human patient who was an organ donor for intestinal transplantation. The CDR3 spells CASQRGQSNSPLHF. DNA for the CDR3: TGTGCCAGCCAAAGAGGACAGTCTAATTCACCCCTCCACTTT.